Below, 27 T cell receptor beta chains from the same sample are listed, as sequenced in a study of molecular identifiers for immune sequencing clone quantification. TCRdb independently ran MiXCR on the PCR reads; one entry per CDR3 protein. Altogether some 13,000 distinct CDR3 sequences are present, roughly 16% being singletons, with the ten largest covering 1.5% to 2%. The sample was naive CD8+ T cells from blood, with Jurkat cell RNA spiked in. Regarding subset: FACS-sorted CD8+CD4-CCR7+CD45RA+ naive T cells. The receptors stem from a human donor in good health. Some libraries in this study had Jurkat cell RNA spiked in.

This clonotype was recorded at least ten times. The CDR3 here is CASSLSGQSSYEQYF. CDR3 nucleotide sequence: TGTGCCAGCAGCTTAAGTGGCCAGAGCTCCTACGAGCAGTACTTC. The J gene is TRBJ2-7, the V gene TRBV11-2; unclear D gene. Trimming stripped 2 bases from V and 0 bases from J, with 11 bases between. Germline V gives CDR1 SGHAT, CDR2 FQNNGV. This CDR3 contains 15 residues.

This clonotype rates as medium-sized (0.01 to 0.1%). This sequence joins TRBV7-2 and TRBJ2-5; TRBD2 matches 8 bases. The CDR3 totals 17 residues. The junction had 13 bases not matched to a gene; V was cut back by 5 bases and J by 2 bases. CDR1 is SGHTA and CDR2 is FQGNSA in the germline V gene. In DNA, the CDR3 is TGTGCCAGCAGCCAGCCGGGGGGGACTATGGAACAAGAGACCCAGTACTTC. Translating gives CASSQPGGTMEQETQYF.

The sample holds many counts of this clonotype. The CDR3 sequence is CSAREWGYNEQFF. The CDR3 coding sequence is TGCAGTGCTAGAGAGTGGGGGTACAATGAGCAGTTCTTC. V usage is TRBV20-1 and J usage is TRBJ2-1, with D possibly being TRBD1 or TRBD2 (5 bases each). Germline V gene lookup returns CDR1 DFQATT and CDR2 SNEGSKA (reference sequence). The V and J ends lost 0 bases and 4 bases respectively, with 7 bases between them. This CDR3 comprises 13 residues.

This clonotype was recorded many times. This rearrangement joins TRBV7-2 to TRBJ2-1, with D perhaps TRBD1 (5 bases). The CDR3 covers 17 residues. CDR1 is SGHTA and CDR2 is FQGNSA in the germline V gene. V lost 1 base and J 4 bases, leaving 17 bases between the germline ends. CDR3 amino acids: CASSLDRGRRPYNEQFF. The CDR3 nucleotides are TGTGCCAGCAGCTTAGATAGGGGTCGGCGGCCGTACAATGAGCAGTTCTTC.

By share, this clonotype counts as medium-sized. Here the CDR3 DNA reads TGTGCCAGCAGCCCCGGGGAGGGGTTCTACAATGAGCAGTTCTTC. It yields the protein CASSPGEGFYNEQFF. V usage is TRBV7-8 and J usage is TRBJ2-1; 7 nucleotides align to TRBD2. Germline V lookup: CDR1 SGHVS, CDR2 FQNEAQ. The trim removed 5 bases at V and 3 bases at J, leaving 7 bases unmatched. The CDR3 length is 15 residues.

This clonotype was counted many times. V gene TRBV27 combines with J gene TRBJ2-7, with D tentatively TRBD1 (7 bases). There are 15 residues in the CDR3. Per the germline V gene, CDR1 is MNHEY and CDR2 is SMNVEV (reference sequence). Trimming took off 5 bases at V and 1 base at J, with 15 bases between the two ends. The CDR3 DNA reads TGTGCCAGCAGTCCGCGGGGCAGGGGGTCCTACGAGCAGTACTTC. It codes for CASSPRGRGSYEQYF.

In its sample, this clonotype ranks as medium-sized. CDR3 region: CSARWGQTEAFF. The CDR3, as DNA: TGCAGTGCTAGATGGGGACAAACTGAAGCTTTCTTT. The chain recombines TRBV20-1 with TRBJ1-1, with D perhaps matching TRBD1 (6 bases). V lost 2 bases, J lost 5 bases, and 9 bases lay in between. Germline V gene sequence: CDR1 DFQATT, CDR2 SNEGSKA (reference sequence). This CDR3 is 12 amino acids long.

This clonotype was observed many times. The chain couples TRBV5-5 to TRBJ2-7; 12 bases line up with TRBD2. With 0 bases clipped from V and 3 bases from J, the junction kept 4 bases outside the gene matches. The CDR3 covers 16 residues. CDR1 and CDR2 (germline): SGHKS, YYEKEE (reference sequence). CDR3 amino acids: CASSLDPGLAGYEQYF. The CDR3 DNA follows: TGTGCCAGCAGCTTGGATCCGGGACTAGCGGGCTACGAGCAGTACTTC.

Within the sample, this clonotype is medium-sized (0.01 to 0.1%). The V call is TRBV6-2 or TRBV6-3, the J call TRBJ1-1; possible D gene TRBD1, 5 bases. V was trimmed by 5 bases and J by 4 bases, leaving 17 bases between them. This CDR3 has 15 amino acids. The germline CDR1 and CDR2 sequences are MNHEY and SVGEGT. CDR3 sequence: CASSNPGTLGTEAFF. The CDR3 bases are TGTGCCAGCAGTAACCCGGGGACGCTGGGCACTGAAGCTTTCTTT.

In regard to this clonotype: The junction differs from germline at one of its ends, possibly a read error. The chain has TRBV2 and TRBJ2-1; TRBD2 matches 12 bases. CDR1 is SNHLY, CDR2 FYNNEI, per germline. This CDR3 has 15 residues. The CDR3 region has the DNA TGTGCCAGCAGCCGACTAGCGGGAGACTACAATGGGCAGTTCTTC. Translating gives CASSRLAGDYNGQFF.

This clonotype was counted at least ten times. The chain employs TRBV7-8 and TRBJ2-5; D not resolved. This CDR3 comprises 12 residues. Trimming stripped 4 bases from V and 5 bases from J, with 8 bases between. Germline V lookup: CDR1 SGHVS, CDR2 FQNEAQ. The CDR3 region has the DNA TGTGCCAGCAGCTCCCCGATCGAGACCCAGTACTTC. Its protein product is CASSSPIETQYF.

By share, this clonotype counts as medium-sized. CDR3 sequence (DNA): TGTGCCAGCAGCCCTTGTGAGGGGTGCGAGCAGTACTTC. Translation gives CASSPCEGCEQYF. V is TRBV28 and J is TRBJ2-7, with D perhaps being TRBD1 or TRBD2 (5 bases each). Looked up from germline, CDR1 is MDHEN and CDR2 is SYDVKM. V was cut by 6 bases and J by 6 bases, with 15 bases left in between. CDR3 size: 13 residues.

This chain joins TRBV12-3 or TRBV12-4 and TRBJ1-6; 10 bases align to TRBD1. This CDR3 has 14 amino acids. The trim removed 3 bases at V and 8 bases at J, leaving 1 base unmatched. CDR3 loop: CASSFGTGDSPLHF. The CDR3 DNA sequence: TGTGCCAGCAGTTTCGGGACAGGGGATTCACCCCTCCACTTT.

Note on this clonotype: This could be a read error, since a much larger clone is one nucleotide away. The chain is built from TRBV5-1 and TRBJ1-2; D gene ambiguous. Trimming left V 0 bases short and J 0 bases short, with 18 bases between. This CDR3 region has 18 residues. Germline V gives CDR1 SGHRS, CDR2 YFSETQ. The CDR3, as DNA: TGCGCCAGCAGCTTGGTCGGGTGGTTGGGCGACTCTAACTATGGCTACACCTTC. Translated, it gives CASSLVGWLGDSNYGYTF.

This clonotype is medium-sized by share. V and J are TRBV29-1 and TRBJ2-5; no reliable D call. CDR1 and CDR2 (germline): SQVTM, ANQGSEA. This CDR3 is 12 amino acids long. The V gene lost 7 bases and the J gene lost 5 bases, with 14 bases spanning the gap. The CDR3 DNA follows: TGCAGCGGCTTGGTAGACGCGGAGACCCAGTACTTC. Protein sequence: CSGLVDAETQYF.

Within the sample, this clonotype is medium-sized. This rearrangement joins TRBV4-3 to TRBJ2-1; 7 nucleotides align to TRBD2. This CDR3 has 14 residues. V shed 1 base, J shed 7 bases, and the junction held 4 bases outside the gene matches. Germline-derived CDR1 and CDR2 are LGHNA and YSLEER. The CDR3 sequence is CASSQGGSRNEQFF. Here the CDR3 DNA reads TGCGCCAGCAGCCAAGGCGGGAGTAGGAATGAGCAGTTCTTC.

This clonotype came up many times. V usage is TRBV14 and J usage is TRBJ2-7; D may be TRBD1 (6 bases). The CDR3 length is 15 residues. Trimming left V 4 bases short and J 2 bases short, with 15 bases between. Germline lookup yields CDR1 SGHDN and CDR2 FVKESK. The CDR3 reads CASSPRQVRTYEQYF. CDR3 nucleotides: TGTGCCAGCAGCCCCCGACAGGTTAGAACCTACGAGCAGTACTTC.

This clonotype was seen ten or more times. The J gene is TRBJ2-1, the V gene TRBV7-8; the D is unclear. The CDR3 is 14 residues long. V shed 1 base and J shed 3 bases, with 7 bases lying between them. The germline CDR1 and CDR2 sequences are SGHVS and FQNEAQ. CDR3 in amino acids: CASSLESFYNEQFF. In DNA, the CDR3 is TGTGCCAGCAGCTTAGAGAGCTTCTACAATGAGCAGTTCTTC.

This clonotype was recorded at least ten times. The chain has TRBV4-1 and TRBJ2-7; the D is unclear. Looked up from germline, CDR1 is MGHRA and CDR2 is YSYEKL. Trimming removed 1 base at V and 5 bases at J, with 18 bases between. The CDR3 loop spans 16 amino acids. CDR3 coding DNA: TGCGCCAGCAGCCAAGTTATTCTGAGCGCTGTCGACGAGCAGTACTTC. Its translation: CASSQVILSAVDEQYF.

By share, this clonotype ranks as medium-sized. This CDR3 reads CASSQEHNEQFF. CDR3 DNA: TGCGCCAGCAGCCAAGAGCACAATGAGCAGTTCTTC. The rearrangement uses TRBV4-1 and TRBJ2-1; D call uncertain. Per the germline V gene, CDR1 is MGHRA and CDR2 is YSYEKL. Trimming left V 0 bases short and J 5 bases short, with 2 bases between. The CDR3 extends over 12 amino acids.

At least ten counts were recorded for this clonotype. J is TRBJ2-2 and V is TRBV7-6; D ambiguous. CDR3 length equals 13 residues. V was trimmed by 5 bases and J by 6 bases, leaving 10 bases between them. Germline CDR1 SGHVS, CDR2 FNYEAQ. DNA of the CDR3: TGTGCCAGCAGCATTACGTCGCCCGGGGAGCTGTTTTTT. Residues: CASSITSPGELFF.

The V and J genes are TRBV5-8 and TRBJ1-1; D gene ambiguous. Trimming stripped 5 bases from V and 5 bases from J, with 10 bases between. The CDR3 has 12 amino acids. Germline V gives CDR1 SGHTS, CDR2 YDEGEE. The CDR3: CASSIGITEAFF. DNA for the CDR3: TGTGCCAGCAGTATAGGGATAACTGAAGCTTTCTTT.

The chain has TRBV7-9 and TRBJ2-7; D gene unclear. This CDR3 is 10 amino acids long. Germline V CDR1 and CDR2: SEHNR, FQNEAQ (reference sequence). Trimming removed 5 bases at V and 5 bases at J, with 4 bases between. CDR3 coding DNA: TGTGCCAGCAGCGATAACGAGCAGTACTTC. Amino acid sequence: CASSDNEQYF.

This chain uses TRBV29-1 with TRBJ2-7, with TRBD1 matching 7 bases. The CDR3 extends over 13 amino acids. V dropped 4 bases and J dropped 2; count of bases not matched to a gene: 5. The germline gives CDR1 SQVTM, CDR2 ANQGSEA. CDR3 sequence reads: CSVGTGDTYEQYF. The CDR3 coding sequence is TGCAGCGTTGGGACAGGCGACACCTACGAGCAGTACTTC.

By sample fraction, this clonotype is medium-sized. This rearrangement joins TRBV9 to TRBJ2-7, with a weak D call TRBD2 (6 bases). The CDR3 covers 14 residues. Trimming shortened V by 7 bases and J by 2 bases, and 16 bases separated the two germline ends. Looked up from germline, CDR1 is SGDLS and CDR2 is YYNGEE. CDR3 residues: CASGSAGRPYEQYF. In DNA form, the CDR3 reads TGTGCCAGCGGGTCTGCGGGACGCCCCTACGAGCAGTACTTC. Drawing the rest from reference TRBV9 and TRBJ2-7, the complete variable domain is DSGVTQTPKHLITATGQRVTLRCSPRSGDLSVYWYQQSLDQGLQFLIQYYNGEERAKGNILERFSAQQFPDLHSELNLSSLELGDSALYFCASGSAGRPYEQYFGPGTRLTVT.

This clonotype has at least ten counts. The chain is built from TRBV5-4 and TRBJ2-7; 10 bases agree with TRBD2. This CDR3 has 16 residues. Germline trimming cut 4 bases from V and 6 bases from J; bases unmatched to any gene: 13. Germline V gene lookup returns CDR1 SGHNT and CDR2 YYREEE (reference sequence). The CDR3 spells CASSLIRASGSGEQYF. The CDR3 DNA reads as TGTGCCAGCAGCCTTATTCGGGCTAGCGGGAGTGGCGAGCAGTACTTC.

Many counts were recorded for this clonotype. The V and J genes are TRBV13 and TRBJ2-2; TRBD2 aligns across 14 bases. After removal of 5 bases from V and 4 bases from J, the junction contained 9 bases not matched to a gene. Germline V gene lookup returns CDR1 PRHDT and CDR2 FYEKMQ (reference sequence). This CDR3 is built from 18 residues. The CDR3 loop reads CASSASGTSGSITGELFF. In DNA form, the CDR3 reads TGTGCCAGCAGCGCATCCGGGACTAGCGGGAGTATCACCGGGGAGCTGTTTTTT.